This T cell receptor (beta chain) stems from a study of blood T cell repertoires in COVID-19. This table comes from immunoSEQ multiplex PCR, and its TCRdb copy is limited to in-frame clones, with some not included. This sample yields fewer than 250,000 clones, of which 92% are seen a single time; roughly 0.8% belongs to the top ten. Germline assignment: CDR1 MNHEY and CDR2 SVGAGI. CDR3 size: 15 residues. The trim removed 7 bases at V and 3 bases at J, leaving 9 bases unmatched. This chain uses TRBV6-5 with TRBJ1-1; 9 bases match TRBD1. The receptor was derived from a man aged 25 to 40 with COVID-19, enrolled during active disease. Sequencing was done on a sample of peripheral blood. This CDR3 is CASTKQGAADTEAFF. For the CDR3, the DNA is TGTGCCAGCACTAAACAGGGGGCAGCGGACACTGAAGCTTTCTTT.